The rows below give T cell receptor beta chains drawn from one sample of a study of CXCR3-negative and CXCR3-positive naive CD8 T cells. No DNA is given; TCRdb re-called the 5' RACE reads and lists each CDR3 protein once. The sample data list around 95,000 distinct CDR3 sequences. The specimen sequenced was naive CXCR3+ CD8+ T cells from blood. The receptor source for this set is a human donor in good health. Some clones in this sample may be carry-over from other donors' samples. The CDR3 runs from the conserved cysteine through the conserved F or W.

V gene	J gene	CDR3 protein
TRBV29-1	TRBJ1-1	CSVLTAMNTEAFF
TRBV21-1	TRBJ2-3	CASTPGTEGTDTQYF
TRBV25-1	TRBJ2-5	CASSEYSFLEYQETQYF
TRBV19	TRBJ2-1	CASSIFSRGTYNEQFF
TRBV20-1	TRBJ1-1	CSASYTDRYTEAFF
TRBV6-5	TRBJ2-2	CAISEGTTNTGELFF
TRBV4-3	TRBJ2-3	CASSPGQDSTDTQYF
TRBV9	TRBJ2-1	CASSSQVSGGPYNEQFF
TRBV24-1	TRBJ2-7	CATSDPTGDPYEQYF
TRBV27	TRBJ1-1	CATMTGNTEAFF
TRBV7-9	TRBJ2-7	CASSANNPMYEQYF
TRBV21-1	TRBJ2-3	CASSPRPPGGMADTQYF
TRBV29-1	TRBJ2-7	CSADTTGSSYEQYF
TRBV21-1	TRBJ2-7	CASRIPGQAVYEQYF
TRBV7-9	TRBJ2-5	CASSSPAAGGRETQYF
TRBV6-5	TRBJ2-1	CASSRLAGAYNEQLF
TRBV6-6	TRBJ2-3	CASRPGTSDTQYF
TRBV20-1	TRBJ2-7	CSARDQGRAYEQYF
TRBV7-3	TRBJ2-1	CASSPLGSDNEQFF
TRBV27	TRBJ2-1	CASGRSHNEQFF
TRBV29-1	TRBJ2-7	CSVEASGLTYEQYF
TRBV5-1	TRBJ2-2	CASSPVTGSGELFF